These T cell receptor beta chains were read from a single sample in a study of T cell changes during pregnancy in multiple sclerosis. The method was immunoSEQ multiplex PCR; TCRdb's version includes in-frame clones alone and lacks a portion of them. Here the sample spans about 80,000 clones, approximately 94% being singletons. The sequenced sample was CD4+ T cells from peripheral blood mononuclear cells, obtained before pregnancy. All receptors come from a female donor with multiple sclerosis, enrolled in a pregnancy study. CDR3s leave out the opening cysteine and the closing phenylalanine or tryptophan. Each record gives: CDR3 protein, clone size, J gene, D gene, V gene. D genes are given only for firm matches. The listing skips clone size in some rows; elsewhere it reads once, few, many or a size class.

CDR3aa: ASSWDRANYGYT
abundance: -
j_gene: TRBJ1-2
d_gene: TRBD1
v_gene: TRBV27

CDR3aa: ASSTGTSPDTQY
abundance: -
j_gene: TRBJ2-3
d_gene: -
v_gene: TRBV19

CDR3aa: ASSPLTSGTKNEQF
abundance: -
j_gene: TRBJ2-1
d_gene: TRBD2
v_gene: TRBV18

CDR3aa: ASSQVTGIMDTEAF
abundance: -
j_gene: TRBJ1-1
d_gene: -
v_gene: TRBV4-1

CDR3aa: ASSTGLMPQH
abundance: -
j_gene: TRBJ1-5
d_gene: -
v_gene: TRBV21-1

CDR3aa: AWSPEVLSGNTIY
abundance: once
j_gene: TRBJ1-3
d_gene: -
v_gene: TRBV30

CDR3aa: ASSYSGAGGNYGYT
abundance: -
j_gene: TRBJ1-2
d_gene: TRBD1
v_gene: TRBV6-5

CDR3aa: ASSLKTGPNTGELF
abundance: -
j_gene: TRBJ2-2
d_gene: -
v_gene: TRBV7-2

CDR3aa: ASSEVGFQTQY
abundance: -
j_gene: TRBJ2-5
d_gene: -
v_gene: TRBV6-1

CDR3aa: ASTLSGLSGQETQY
abundance: -
j_gene: TRBJ2-5
d_gene: -
v_gene: TRBV9

CDR3aa: ASSPGANYGYT
abundance: -
j_gene: TRBJ1-2
d_gene: -
v_gene: TRBV18

CDR3aa: ATSRDRRAKETQY
abundance: -
j_gene: TRBJ2-5
d_gene: -
v_gene: TRBV15

CDR3aa: ASSLVSGRHWELF
abundance: once
j_gene: TRBJ2-2
d_gene: TRBD2
v_gene: TRBV7-8

CDR3aa: ASSVNQDTEAF
abundance: -
j_gene: TRBJ1-1
d_gene: -
v_gene: TRBV2

CDR3aa: ASSSYRDTLGGELF
abundance: once
j_gene: TRBJ2-2
d_gene: -
v_gene: TRBV5-1

CDR3aa: ASSVVRVGANTEAF
abundance: -
j_gene: TRBJ1-1
d_gene: -
v_gene: TRBV9

CDR3aa: ASSVAPGLAGGEQY
abundance: -
j_gene: TRBJ2-7
d_gene: TRBD2
v_gene: TRBV9

CDR3aa: ASSLGRYAEAF
abundance: -
j_gene: TRBJ1-1
d_gene: -
v_gene: TRBV5-1

CDR3aa: ASSVALRTEAF
abundance: -
j_gene: TRBJ1-1
d_gene: -
v_gene: TRBV2

CDR3aa: ASNSGNYGYT
abundance: once
j_gene: TRBJ1-2
d_gene: -
v_gene: TRBV2

CDR3aa: ASSLGQYNEKLF
abundance: -
j_gene: TRBJ1-4
d_gene: TRBD1
v_gene: TRBV7-9

CDR3aa: ASSLAAVPYNEQF
abundance: -
j_gene: TRBJ2-1
d_gene: -
v_gene: TRBV7-2